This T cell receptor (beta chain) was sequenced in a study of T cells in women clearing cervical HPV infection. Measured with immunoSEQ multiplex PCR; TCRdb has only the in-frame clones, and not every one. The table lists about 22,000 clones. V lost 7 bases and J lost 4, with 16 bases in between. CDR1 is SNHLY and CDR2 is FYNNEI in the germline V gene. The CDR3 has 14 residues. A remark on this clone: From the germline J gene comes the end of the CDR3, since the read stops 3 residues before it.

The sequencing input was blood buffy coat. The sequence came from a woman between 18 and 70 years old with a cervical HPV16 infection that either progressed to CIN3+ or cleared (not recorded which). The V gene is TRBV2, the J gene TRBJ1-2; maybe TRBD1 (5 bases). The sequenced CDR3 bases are TGTGCCAGCACCCGGACACGGGAGGGCTATGGC. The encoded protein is CASTRTREGYG. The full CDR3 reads CASTRTREGYGYTF.